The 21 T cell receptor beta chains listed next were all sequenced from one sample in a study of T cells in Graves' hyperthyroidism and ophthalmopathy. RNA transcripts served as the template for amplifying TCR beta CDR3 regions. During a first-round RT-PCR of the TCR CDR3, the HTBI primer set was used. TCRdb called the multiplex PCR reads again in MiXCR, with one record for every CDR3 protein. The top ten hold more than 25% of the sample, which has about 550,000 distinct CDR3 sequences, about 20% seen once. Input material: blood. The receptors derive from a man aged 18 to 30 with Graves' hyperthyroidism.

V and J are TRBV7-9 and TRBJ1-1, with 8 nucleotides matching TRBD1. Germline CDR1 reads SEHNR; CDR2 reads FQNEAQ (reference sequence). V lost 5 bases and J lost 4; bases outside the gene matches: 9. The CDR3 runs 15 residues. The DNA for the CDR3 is TGTGCCAGCAGCCGGACAGGGATGAAAGGCACTGAAGCTTTCTTT. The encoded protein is CASSRTGMKGTEAFF. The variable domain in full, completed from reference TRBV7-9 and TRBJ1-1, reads DTGVSQNPRHKITKRGQNVTFRCDPISEHNRLYWYRQTLGQGPEFLTYFQNEAQLEKSRLLSDRFSAERPKGSFSTLEIQRTEQGDSAMYLCASSRTGMKGTEAFFGQGTRLTVV.

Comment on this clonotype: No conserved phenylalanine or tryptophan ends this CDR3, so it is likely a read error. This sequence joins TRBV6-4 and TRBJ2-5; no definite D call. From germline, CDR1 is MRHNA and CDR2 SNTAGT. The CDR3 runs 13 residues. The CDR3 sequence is CASCSTVQESQYY. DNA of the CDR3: TGTGCCAGCTGTAGTACAGTCCAAGAGTCCCAGTACTAC.

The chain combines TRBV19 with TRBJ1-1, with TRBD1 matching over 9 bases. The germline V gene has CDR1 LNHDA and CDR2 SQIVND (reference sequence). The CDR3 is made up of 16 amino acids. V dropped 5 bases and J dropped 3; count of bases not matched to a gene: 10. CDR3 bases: TGTGCCAGTAGTGGGGGGACAGGGTGGTTGGACACTGAAGCTTTCTTT. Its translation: CASSGGTGWLDTEAFF.

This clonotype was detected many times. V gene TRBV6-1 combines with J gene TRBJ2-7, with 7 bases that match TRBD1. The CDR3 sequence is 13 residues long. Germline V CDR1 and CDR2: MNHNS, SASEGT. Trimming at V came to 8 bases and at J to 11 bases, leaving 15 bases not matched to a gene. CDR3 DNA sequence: TGTGCCAGCGAGGCCCGAGGGGGCAGGATGGAGTACTTC. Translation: CASEARGGRMEYF.

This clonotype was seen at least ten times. Written as DNA, the CDR3 is TGTGCCAGCAGCCTTTATGAGGGCTTCCGTGACACTGAAGCTTTCTTT. It encodes CASSLYEGFRDTEAFF. This chain joins TRBV14 and TRBJ1-1, with D unresolved. This CDR3 contains 16 residues. Trimming removed 4 bases at V and 3 bases at J, with 18 bases between. The germline V gene encodes CDR1 SGHDN and CDR2 FVKESK.

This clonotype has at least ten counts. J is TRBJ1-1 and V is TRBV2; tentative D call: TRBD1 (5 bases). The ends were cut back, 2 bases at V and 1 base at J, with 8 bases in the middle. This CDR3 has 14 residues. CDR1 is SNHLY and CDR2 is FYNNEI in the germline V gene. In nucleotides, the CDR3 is TGTGCCAGCAGTGAACTCCAGGGGAACACTGAAGCTTTCTTT. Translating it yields CASSELQGNTEAFF.

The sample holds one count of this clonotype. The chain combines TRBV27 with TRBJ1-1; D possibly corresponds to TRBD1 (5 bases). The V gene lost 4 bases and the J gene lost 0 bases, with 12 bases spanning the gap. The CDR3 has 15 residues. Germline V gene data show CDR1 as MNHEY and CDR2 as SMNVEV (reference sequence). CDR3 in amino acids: CASSSPGALNTEAFF. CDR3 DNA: TGTGCCAGCAGTTCCCCCGGGGCCCTGAACACTGAAGCTTTCTTT.

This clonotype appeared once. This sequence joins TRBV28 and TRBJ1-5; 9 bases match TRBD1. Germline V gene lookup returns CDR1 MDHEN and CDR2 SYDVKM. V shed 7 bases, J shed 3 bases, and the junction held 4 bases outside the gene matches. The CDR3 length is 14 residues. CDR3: CASTRDRANQPQHF. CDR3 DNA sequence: TGTGCCAGCACAAGGGACAGGGCCAATCAGCCCCAGCATTTT.

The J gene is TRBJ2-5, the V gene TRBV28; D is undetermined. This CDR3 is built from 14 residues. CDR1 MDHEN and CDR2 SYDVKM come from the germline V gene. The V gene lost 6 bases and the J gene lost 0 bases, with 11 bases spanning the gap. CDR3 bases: TGTGCCAGCAGCCCGTTTAAGTACCAAGAGACCCAGTACTTC. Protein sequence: CASSPFKYQETQYF.

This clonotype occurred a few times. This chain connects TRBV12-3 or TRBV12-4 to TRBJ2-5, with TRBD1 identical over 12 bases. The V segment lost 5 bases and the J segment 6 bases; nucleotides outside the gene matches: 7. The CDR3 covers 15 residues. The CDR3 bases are TGTGCCAGCAGTAATGGGACAGGGGGCGGACAGACCCAGTACTTC. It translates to CASSNGTGGGQTQYF.

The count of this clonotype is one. The CDR3 DNA reads TGTGCCAGCAGTCAGGAGTTCTCCTACGAGCAGTACTTC. It codes for CASSQEFSYEQYF. The chain is built from TRBV6-1 and TRBJ2-7; no reliable D call. The CDR3 covers 13 residues. Trimming pared 5 bases from V and 0 bases from J, leaving 8 bases between. Germline V CDR1 and CDR2: MNHNS, SASEGT.

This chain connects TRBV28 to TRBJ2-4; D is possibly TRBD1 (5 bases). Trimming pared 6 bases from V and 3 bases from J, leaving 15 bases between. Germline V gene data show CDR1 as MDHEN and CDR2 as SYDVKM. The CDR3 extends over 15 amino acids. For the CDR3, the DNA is TGTGCCAGCAGGACCCCAGGGATAGGCAAAAACATTCAGTACTTC. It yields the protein CASRTPGIGKNIQYF.

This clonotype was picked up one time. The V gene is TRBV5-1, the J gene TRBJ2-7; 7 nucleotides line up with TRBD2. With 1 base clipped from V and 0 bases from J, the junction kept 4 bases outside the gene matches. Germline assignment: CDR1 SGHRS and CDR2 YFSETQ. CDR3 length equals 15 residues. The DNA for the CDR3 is TGCGCCAGCAGCTTGAGGGGAGGGATCTCCTACGAGCAGTACTTC. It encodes CASSLRGGISYEQYF.

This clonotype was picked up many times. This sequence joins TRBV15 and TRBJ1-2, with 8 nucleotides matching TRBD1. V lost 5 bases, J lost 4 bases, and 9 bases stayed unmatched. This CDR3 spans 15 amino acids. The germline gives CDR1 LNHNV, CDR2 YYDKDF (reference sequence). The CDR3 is CATSDRDRSRYGYTF. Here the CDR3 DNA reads TGTGCCACCAGCGACCGGGACAGGTCTCGCTATGGCTACACCTTC.

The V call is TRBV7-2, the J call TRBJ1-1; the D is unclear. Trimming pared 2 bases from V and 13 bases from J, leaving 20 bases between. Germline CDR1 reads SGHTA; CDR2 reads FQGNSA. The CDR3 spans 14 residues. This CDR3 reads CASSLSVGHGFFFF. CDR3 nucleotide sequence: TGTGCCAGCAGCTTATCGGTCGGGCATGGATTCTTTTTCTTT.

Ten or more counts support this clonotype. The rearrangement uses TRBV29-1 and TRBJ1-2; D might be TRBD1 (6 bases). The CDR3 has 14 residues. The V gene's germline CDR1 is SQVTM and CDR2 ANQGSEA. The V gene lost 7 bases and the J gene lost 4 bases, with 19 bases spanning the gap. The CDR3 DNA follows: TGCAGCGCCCGGGAACATCAGGGGCCCTATGGCTACACCTTC. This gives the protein CSAREHQGPYGYTF.

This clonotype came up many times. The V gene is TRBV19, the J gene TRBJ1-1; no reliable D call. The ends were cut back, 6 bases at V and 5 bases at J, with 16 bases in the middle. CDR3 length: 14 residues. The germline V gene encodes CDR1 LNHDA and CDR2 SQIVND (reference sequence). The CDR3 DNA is TGTGCCAGTAGCTCCGGGAGCAGAGGGACTGAAGCTTTCTTT. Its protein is CASSSGSRGTEAFF.

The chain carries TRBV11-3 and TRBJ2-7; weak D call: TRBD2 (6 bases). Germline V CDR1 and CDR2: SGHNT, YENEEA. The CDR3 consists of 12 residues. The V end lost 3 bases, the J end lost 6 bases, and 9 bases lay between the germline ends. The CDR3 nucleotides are TGTGCCAGCAGCTTGCGGGGTGCCGAGCAGTACTTC. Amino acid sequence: CASSLRGAEQYF.

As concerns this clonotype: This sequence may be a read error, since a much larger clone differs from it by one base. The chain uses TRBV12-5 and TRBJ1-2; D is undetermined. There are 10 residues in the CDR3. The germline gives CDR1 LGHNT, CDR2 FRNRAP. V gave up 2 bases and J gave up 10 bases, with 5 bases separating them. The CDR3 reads CASGLWPYTF. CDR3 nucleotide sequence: TGTGCTAGTGGTTTGTGGCCCTACACCTTC. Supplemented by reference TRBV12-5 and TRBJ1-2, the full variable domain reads DARVTQTPRHKVTEMGQEVTMRCQPILGHNTVFWYRQTMMQGLELLAYFRNRAPLDDSGMPKDRFSAEMPDATLATLKIQPSEPRDSAVYFCASGLWPYTFGSGTRLTVV.

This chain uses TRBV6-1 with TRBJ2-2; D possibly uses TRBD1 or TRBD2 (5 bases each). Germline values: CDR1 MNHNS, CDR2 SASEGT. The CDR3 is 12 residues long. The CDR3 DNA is TGTGCTGGGGGAGTCCTCGGCGGGGAGCTGTTTTTT. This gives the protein CAGGVLGGELFF.

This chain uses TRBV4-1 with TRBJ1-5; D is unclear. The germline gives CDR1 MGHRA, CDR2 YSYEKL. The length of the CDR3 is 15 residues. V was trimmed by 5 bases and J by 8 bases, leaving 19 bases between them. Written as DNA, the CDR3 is TGCGCCAGCAGCTCACCCGGAGAGGGCACCGAGCCCCAGCATTTT. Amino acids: CASSSPGEGTEPQHF.